Listed below are T cell receptor beta chains from one sample, sequenced in a study of T-cell reconstitution after alpha-beta-depleted transplantation in children. Each CDR3 protein is one row after TCRdb ran MiXCR on the PCR reads. The sample lists approximately 490,000 distinct CDR3 sequences, around 12% occurring once. The source material was PBMCs from the stem cell graft donor, sampled from the stem cell graft. These receptors came from a human donor who donated a stem cell graft to a child with combined immunodeficiency. CDR3s include the opening cysteine and the closing phenylalanine or tryptophan. D genes are given only for firm matches. Only part of the rows carry a size: once, few, many, or a class if the clone is expanded.

CDR3aa,CDR3nt,v_gene,d_gene,j_gene,abundance
CTSSLTRVSYNEQFF,TGTACCAGCAGCTTAACGAGGGTCTCCTACAATGAGCAGTTCTTC,TRBV7-8,NA,TRBJ2-1,NA
CASSTDDGGLAPDTQYF,TGTGCCAGCAGCACAGATGACGGGGGACTAGCCCCAGATACGCAGTATTTT,TRBV7-3,TRBD2,TRBJ2-3,few
CSATTGQAQETQYF,TGCAGTGCTACCACGGGACAGGCCCAAGAGACCCAGTACTTC,TRBV20-1,TRBD1,TRBJ2-5,NA
CASSNRQGAQYEQYF,TGCGCCAGCAGCAACCGACAGGGGGCGCAGTACGAGCAGTACTTC,TRBV5-1,TRBD1,TRBJ2-7,few
CSASIEQAEGYTF,TGCAGTGCTAGTATCGAACAGGCCGAGGGCTACACCTTC,TRBV20-1,NA,TRBJ1-2,NA
CASSSEPQGANTEAFF,TGTGCCAGCAGTTCAGAGCCGCAGGGGGCAAACACTGAAGCTTTCTTT,TRBV6-5,TRBD1,TRBJ1-1,few
CASSLNSGRFDEQYF,TGCGCCAGCAGCTTAAATAGCGGGAGGTTCGACGAGCAGTACTTC,TRBV5-1,TRBD2,TRBJ2-7,few
CASSLDRDGYTF,TGTGCCAGCAGCTTAGACAGGGATGGCTACACCTTC,TRBV11-2,NA,TRBJ1-2,NA
CSALTPGTDTQYF,TGCAGTGCCCTTACACCCGGCACAGATACGCAGTATTTT,TRBV20-1,NA,TRBJ2-3,many
CASSLSIVVEQYF,TGTGCCAGCAGCTTATCCATTGTGGTCGAGCAGTACTTC,TRBV11-2,NA,TRBJ2-7,few
CSAQGSNTEAFF,TGCAGTGCTCAGGGATCTAACACTGAAGCTTTCTTT,TRBV20-1,NA,TRBJ1-1,many
CASGGLRQETQYF,TGTGCCAGCGGTGGACTTAGACAAGAGACCCAGTACTTC,TRBV7-8,NA,TRBJ2-5,few
CASSPSDRDLGTDTQYF,TGTGCCAGCAGCCCCTCGGACAGGGACCTAGGAACAGATACGCAGTATTTT,TRBV12-3/TRBV12-4,TRBD1,TRBJ2-3,NA
CASEGLATTGELFF,TGTGCCAGCGAAGGACTAGCGACGACCGGGGAGCTGTTTTTT,TRBV19,TRBD2,TRBJ2-2,NA
CASSLSGPLNTEAFF,TGTGCCAGCAGCCTCTCTGGACCGCTGAACACTGAAGCTTTCTTT,TRBV7-9,NA,TRBJ1-1,many
CASSYLLGDTQYF,TGTGCCAGCAGTTACCTGTTAGGAGATACGCAGTATTTT,TRBV6-5,NA,TRBJ2-3,NA
CASSLKREVTEAFF,TGTGCCAGCAGCTTAAAAAGGGAGGTCACTGAAGCTTTCTTT,TRBV7-9,NA,TRBJ1-1,few
CASSFWTGTNYGYTF,TGTGCCAGCAGTTTCTGGACAGGAACTAACTATGGCTACACCTTC,TRBV12-3/TRBV12-4,TRBD1,TRBJ1-2,many
CASSLPNNNEQFF,TGTGCCAGCAGCTTACCCAATAACAATGAGCAGTTCTTC,TRBV7-9,NA,TRBJ2-1,many
CATRRGATTDTQYF,TGTGCCACCCGTCGCGGAGCGACCACAGATACGCAGTATTTT,TRBV24-1,NA,TRBJ2-3,NA
CASSERRSGANVLTF,TGTGCCAGCAGTGAACGGCGTTCTGGGGCCAACGTCCTGACTTTC,TRBV25-1,NA,TRBJ2-6,few
CASSYSPWSTQYF,TGTGCCAGCAGTTACTCCCCCTGGAGTACGCAGTATTTT,TRBV6-5,NA,TRBJ2-3,many
CASSLGGEVAGGASSYNEQFF,TGTGCCAGCAGCTTAGGTGGTGAGGTAGCGGGGGGAGCGAGCTCCTACAATGAGCAGTTCTTC,TRBV7-4,TRBD2,TRBJ2-1,many
CASSPPWGQETQYF,TGTGCTAGCAGCCCACCCTGGGGCCAAGAGACCCAGTACTTC,TRBV7-7,NA,TRBJ2-5,NA
CASSFGPQGNTEAFF,TGCGCCAGCAGCTTTGGACCACAGGGGAACACTGAAGCTTTCTTT,TRBV5-1,NA,TRBJ1-1,few